Shown below are 29 T cell receptor beta chains from a single sample sequenced in a study of shared clonotypes between healthy human individuals. Libraries were prepared by immunoSEQ multiplex PCR; TCRdb keeps only in-frame clonotypes and omits some of them. The sample has some 700,000 clones, around 91% seen once; the top ten hold 30% to 40%. The sequenced sample consisted of memory CD8+ T cells from PBMCs. Indicated subset: CD45RO+ cells pooled with CCR7-negative TemRA cells. The receptors derive from a man between 18 and 35 years old in good health. Some clones in this sample may be carry-over from other donors' samples.

With regard to this clone: A read error may produce the germline difference seen at one junction end. This sample also contains other DNA sequences that code for the same CDR3. The chain is built from TRBV11-2 and TRBJ2-1, with D uncertain. The CDR3 spans 15 residues. Germline CDR1 and CDR2: SGHAT and FQNNGV. CDR3 sequence reads: CASSLVSSSYNEQFF. The CDR3 coding sequence is TGTGCCAGCAGTTTAGTTTCCTCTTCCTACAATGAGCAGTTCTTC. Full variable domain (missing parts from reference TRBV11-2 and TRBJ2-1): EAGVAQSPRYKIIEKRQSVAFWCNPISGHATLYWYQQILGQGPKLLIQFQNNGVVDDSQLPKDRFSAERLKGVDSTLKIQPAKLEDSAVYLCASSLVSSSYNEQFFGPGTRLTVL.

The chain employs TRBV7-9 and TRBJ1-1, with D uncertain. Trimming removed 2 bases at V and 1 base at J, with 5 bases between. Germline V gene sequence: CDR1 SEHNR, CDR2 FQNEAQ (reference sequence). The CDR3 totals 13 residues. CDR3 in amino acids: CASSLIWNTEAFF. The CDR3 DNA follows: TGTGCCAGCAGCTTAATATGGAACACTGAAGCTTTCTTT.

This sequence joins TRBV9 and TRBJ2-1, with 7 bases that match TRBD2. V was clipped by 1 base and J by 0 bases; unmatched bases: 7. Germline V gene lookup returns CDR1 SGDLS and CDR2 YYNGEE. This CDR3 is 17 amino acids long. The CDR3 is CASSVKSSGNSYNEQFF. The CDR3 nucleotides read TGTGCCAGCAGCGTAAAGTCTAGCGGCAACTCCTACAATGAGCAGTTCTTC.

This chain links TRBV27 with TRBJ2-1; 8 positions agree with TRBD2. The length of the CDR3 is 14 residues. Trimming took 7 bases from V and 5 from J; bases not matched to a gene: 7. Germline V lookup: CDR1 MNHEY, CDR2 SMNVEV (reference sequence). The CDR3 nucleotides read TGTGCCAGCAACCCGGGAGGGCCCCACAATGAGCAGTTCTTC. Residues: CASNPGGPHNEQFF.

V and J are TRBV4-3 and TRBJ1-1; 7 bases line up with TRBD1. The CDR3 contains 14 residues. With V trimmed by 2 bases and J by 4 bases, 4 bases remained unmatched. Germline V gene sequence: CDR1 LGHNA, CDR2 YSLEER. The DNA for the CDR3 is TGCGCCAGCAGCCAATACAGGGGTGGCACTGAAGCTTTCTTT. This gives the protein CASSQYRGGTEAFF.

This clone was observed a single time. V usage is TRBV9 and J usage is TRBJ2-1, with 7 bases that match TRBD2. The V and J ends lost 3 bases and 1 base, in that order; junction bases with no gene match: 1. Germline V CDR1 and CDR2: SGDLS, YYNGEE. This CDR3 is 14 amino acids long. The CDR3: CASSGLASYNEQFF. In nucleotides, the CDR3 is TGTGCCAGCAGCGGACTAGCTTCCTACAATGAGCAGTTCTTC.

The CDR3: CASSPSGGVILFQETQYF. Written as DNA, the CDR3 is TGTGCCAGCAGTCCCTCGGGCGGGGTTATTTTATTCCAAGAGACCCAGTACTTC. The rearrangement joins TRBV5-5 to TRBJ2-5, with D possibly matching TRBD2 (6 bases). Germline CDR1 reads SGHKS; CDR2 reads YYEKEE (reference sequence). Trimming took 5 bases from V and 1 from J, leaving 24 bases between them. This CDR3 has 18 amino acids.

This chain joins TRBV29-1 and TRBJ2-7, with D possibly TRBD1 on 5 matching bases. Deletions cut 4 bases from V and 2 bases from J, with 9 bases between. CDR1 is SQVTM and CDR2 is ANQGSEA in the germline V gene. The CDR3 is 12 residues long. Here the CDR3 DNA reads TGCAGCGTTGTCCCAGGGACCTACGAGCAGTACTTC. It translates to CSVVPGTYEQYF.

V usage is TRBV5-4 and J usage is TRBJ1-1, with TRBD1 as a possible D gene (6 bases). Trimming removed 7 bases at V and 4 bases at J, with 14 bases between. Germline assignment: CDR1 SGHNT and CDR2 YYREEE (reference sequence). This CDR3 region has 13 residues. The DNA for the CDR3 is TGTGCCAGCGGACAGCAAGTAGGCACTGAAGCTTTCTTT. Encoded protein: CASGQQVGTEAFF.

The rearrangement uses TRBV9 and TRBJ2-3; D remains ambiguous. The CDR3 spans 14 residues. Germline V gene sequence: CDR1 SGDLS, CDR2 YYNGEE. Deletions cut 1 base from V and 6 bases from J, with 12 bases between. The CDR3, as DNA: TGTGCCAGCAGCGTACCGCCAGACATTGATACGCAGTATTTT. Protein product: CASSVPPDIDTQYF.

This chain uses TRBV9 with TRBJ1-2; tentatively, D is TRBD1 (5 bases). The CDR3 extends over 15 amino acids. Trimming removed 3 bases from V and 1 base from J, with 13 bases in between. Germline V gene data show CDR1 as SGDLS and CDR2 as YYNGEE. The CDR3: CASSEGTDFNYGYTF. CDR3 DNA sequence: TGTGCCAGCAGCGAAGGGACGGATTTTAACTATGGCTACACCTTC.

The chain uses TRBV27 and TRBJ2-1; D unclear. V was shortened by 3 bases and J by 9 bases, with 6 bases between the two germline ends. The CDR3 runs 11 residues. Germline CDR1 reads MNHEY; CDR2 reads SMNVEV (reference sequence). CDR3: CASSFYGEQFF. The CDR3 DNA reads TGTGCCAGCAGTTTTTACGGTGAGCAGTTCTTC.

V is TRBV6-5 and J is TRBJ2-7; the D gene is possibly TRBD1 (6 bases). This CDR3 has 12 residues. V lost 5 bases to trimming and J lost 1 base, with 6 bases between them. Germline V gene data show CDR1 as MNHEY and CDR2 as SVGAGI. CDR3 amino acids: CASSGQSYEQYF. In DNA form, the CDR3 reads TGTGCCAGCAGTGGACAGTCCTACGAGCAGTACTTC.

The V gene is TRBV6-1, the J gene TRBJ1-5; D unclear. Between the trimmed V and J ends, which lost 1 base and 0 bases, there was a span of 7 bases. The CDR3 has 15 amino acids. Germline V CDR1 and CDR2: MNHNS, SASEGT. This CDR3 reads CASSEVNPSNQPQHF. CDR3 coding DNA: TGTGCCAGCAGTGAAGTTAACCCTAGCAATCAGCCCCAGCATTTT.

The chain has TRBV5-5 and TRBJ2-7, with 8 positions matching TRBD1. CDR3 length: 15 amino acids. The J segment lost 0 bases and the V segment lost 3 bases, leaving 5 bases of the junction unmatched. The germline V gene encodes CDR1 SGHKS and CDR2 YYEKEE (reference sequence). This CDR3 reads CASSSGTGGSYEQYF. CDR3 bases: TGTGCCAGCAGCTCCGGGACAGGAGGCTCCTACGAGCAGTACTTC.

The V gene is TRBV27, the J gene TRBJ2-1; possibly TRBD1 for D (6 bases). Germline V gene lookup returns CDR1 MNHEY and CDR2 SMNVEV (reference sequence). This CDR3 is 14 amino acids long. The germline V and J ends were trimmed by 3 bases and 2 bases, with 8 bases remaining between them. CDR3 in DNA: TGTGCCAGCAGTTTGGGGGACACCTACAATGAGCAGTTCTTC. Translation gives CASSLGDTYNEQFF.

This chain connects TRBV11-1 to TRBJ2-2; a weak D match, TRBD2 (6 bases). Germline CDR1 SGHAT, CDR2 FQDESV (reference sequence). This CDR3 is 14 amino acids long. The V end lost 6 bases, the J end lost 4 bases, and 12 bases lay between the germline ends. CDR3 region: CASSFGSSTGELFF. The CDR3 coding sequence is TGTGCCAGCAGTTTCGGGAGTAGCACCGGGGAGCTGTTTTTT.

V is TRBV4-3 and J is TRBJ2-4, with 9 bases fitting TRBD1. V trimming: 0 bases; J trimming: 15 bases; junction bases outside the gene matches: 9. The length of the CDR3 is 14 residues. In germline, CDR1 is LGHNA, CDR2 YSLEER. This CDR3 reads CASSQDMGQGQSYF. The CDR3 DNA follows: TGCGCCAGCAGCCAAGATATGGGACAGGGCCAGTCGTACTTC.

This clone came up once. The V gene is TRBV6-1, the J gene TRBJ2-1, with D possibly called TRBD1 or TRBD2 (5 bases each). In germline, CDR1 is MNHNS, CDR2 SASEGT. Between the trimmed V and J ends, which lost 2 bases and 1 base, there was a span of 12 bases. CDR3 length: 16 residues. This CDR3 reads CASSERDRQSYNEQFF. The CDR3, as DNA: TGTGCCAGCAGTGAAAGGGACCGCCAATCCTACAATGAGCAGTTCTTC.

The chain has TRBV2 and TRBJ1-2, with D unresolved. CDR1 SNHLY and CDR2 FYNNEI come from the germline V gene. V was pared by 11 bases and J by 2 bases, with 15 bases between. This CDR3 has 13 amino acids. The CDR3, as DNA: TGTGCCCGAAATCCCGGGCTCAACTATGGCTACACCTTC. Translation: CARNPGLNYGYTF.

The J gene is TRBJ2-1, the V gene TRBV9, with TRBD2 matching 7 bases. The junction had 27 bases not matched to a gene; V was cut back by 7 bases and J by 8 bases. Germline V gives CDR1 SGDLS, CDR2 YYNGEE. CDR3 size: 19 residues. The CDR3 sequence is CASRPFPLPRRERLDEQFF. The CDR3 DNA is TGTGCCAGCCGACCCTTTCCCCTCCCCCGGCGGGAGCGTCTGGATGAGCAGTTCTTC.

The CDR3 bases are TGTGCCAGCACCAAAACACCCACAGATACGCAGTATTTT. Its protein product is CASTKTPTDTQYF. V is TRBV21-1 and J is TRBJ2-3; the table's D call, TRBD1, was not checked against the DNA. TRBV21-1 is marked as a pseudogene. The CDR3 spans 13 residues.

This chain uses TRBV7-9 with TRBJ2-4; D gene uncertain. The V end was cut by 3 bases, the J end by 4 bases, with 10 bases between. Germline V gene sequence: CDR1 SEHNR, CDR2 FQNEAQ (reference sequence). The CDR3 is 14 residues long. CDR3 in DNA: TGTGCCAGCAGCTTGGTGTTCCCAAAAAACATTCAGTACTTC. Translated: CASSLVFPKNIQYF.

This clone was seen only once. Other nucleotide sequences in the sample specify the same CDR3. The rearrangement links TRBV27 to TRBJ1-5; TRBD1 is a possible D gene (5 bases). Germline V gene sequence: CDR1 MNHEY, CDR2 SMNVEV (reference sequence). The CDR3 has 14 residues. V lost 5 bases and J lost 3, with 11 bases in between. The CDR3 bases are TGTGCCAGCAGTCAAGGGGCCGACAATCAGCCCCAGCATTTT. It yields the protein CASSQGADNQPQHF.

J is TRBJ2-5 and V is TRBV27; D gene unclear. V gave up 4 bases and J gave up 5 bases, with 11 bases separating them. This CDR3 is built from 13 residues. CDR1 is MNHEY, CDR2 SMNVEV, per germline (reference sequence). Here the CDR3 DNA reads TGTGCCAGCAGTTATCCAGGTAGGGAGACCCAGTACTTC. It specifies CASSYPGRETQYF.

CDR3 sequence (DNA): TGTGCCAGCAGCTCTAGACACCTACCCTCTGGGGCCAACGTCCTGACTTTC. The encoded protein is CASSSRHLPSGANVLTF. V is TRBV13 and J is TRBJ2-6; D not resolved. This CDR3 is 17 amino acids long. With 4 bases removed from V and 0 bases from J, the gap between germline ends came to 13 bases. Germline V CDR1 and CDR2: PRHDT, FYEKMQ (reference sequence). The whole variable domain, remainder taken from reference TRBV13 and TRBJ2-6, is AAGVIQSPRHLIKEKRETATLKCYPIPRHDTVYWYQQGPGQDPQFLISFYEKMQSDKGSIPDRFSAQQFSDYHSELNMSSLELGDSALYFCASSSRHLPSGANVLTFGAGSRLTVL.

The V and J genes are TRBV27 and TRBJ2-5, with 7 positions matching TRBD1. The CDR3 length is 14 residues. J lost 9 bases, V lost 9 bases, and 16 bases had no gene match. Germline CDR1 and CDR2: MNHEY and SMNVEV (reference sequence). The CDR3 region is CASQFSGGKEAQYF. In DNA form, the CDR3 reads TGTGCCAGTCAGTTTTCAGGGGGAAAGGAGGCCCAGTACTTC.

This chain links TRBV4-3 with TRBJ2-2, with 12 positions matching TRBD2. Germline lookup yields CDR1 LGHNA and CDR2 YSLEER. After removal of 0 bases from V and 4 bases from J, the junction contained 6 bases not matched to a gene. The CDR3 is 18 residues long. Written as DNA, the CDR3 is TGCGCCAGCAGCCAAGAATGGGCTAGCGGGAGGGTCACCGGGGAGCTGTTTTTT. This gives the protein CASSQEWASGRVTGELFF.

The chain couples TRBV5-1 to TRBJ1-2; D is ambiguous. Per germline, CDR1 SGHRS and CDR2 YFSETQ. The V and J ends lost 4 bases and 6 bases respectively, with 25 bases between them. The CDR3 runs 17 residues. CDR3 sequence reads: CASSRKPARDKENGYTF. Written as DNA, the CDR3 is TGCGCCAGCAGCCGAAAACCTGCCCGCGATAAGGAAAATGGCTACACCTTC.